Listed below are T cell receptor beta chains from one sample, sequenced in a study of early T cells in non-severe SARS-CoV-2 infection. One entry per CDR3 protein results from TCRdb running MiXCR on the 5' RACE reads. The repertoire holds tens of thousands of distinct CDR3 sequences, with about 16% as singletons. Sequenced material: whole blood. Receptors were obtained from an adult who was a healthcare worker with PCR-confirmed SARS-CoV-2 infection or an uninfected control (not recorded which). Each CDR3 is given with its conserved first and last residue. D genes are given only for firm matches. A row's size may be missing; if present it is once, few, many or a size class.

TRBJ2-3 - - TRBV7-3 CASSLYLGPTDTQYF TGTGCCAGCAGCTTATATCTCGGGCCCACAGATACGCAGTATTTT
TRBJ2-7 - TRBD2 TRBV5-1 CASSLQAGYAYEQYF TGCGCCAGCAGCTTGCAAGCGGGATACGCCTACGAGCAGTACTTC
TRBJ2-5 - - TRBV4-1 CASSQERQETQYF TGCGCCAGCAGCCAAGAGAGGCAAGAGACCCAGTACTTC
TRBJ2-7 - - TRBV2 CASSQGQRSYEQYF TGTGCCAGCAGCCAGGGGCAAAGGTCCTACGAGCAGTACTTC
TRBJ2-5 many - TRBV5-4 CASSFLGEETQYF TGTGCCAGCAGCTTTTTGGGCGAAGAGACCCAGTACTTC
TRBJ2-6 few - TRBV18 CASSPLSGGANVLTF TGTGCCAGCTCACCACTATCTGGTGGGGCCAACGTCCTGACTTTC
TRBJ2-7 - TRBD2 TRBV12-3/TRBV12-4 CASSPRLAGGLYSYEQYF TGTGCCAGCAGTCCCCGGCTAGCGGGAGGGCTATACTCCTACGAGCAGTACTTC
TRBJ1-2 - - TRBV11-2 CASSLEGPHYGYTF TGTGCCAGCAGCTTAGAAGGCCCGCACTATGGCTACACCTTC
TRBJ2-7 many - TRBV28 CASSLGTAYEQYF TGTGCCAGCAGTCTCGGGACCGCCTACGAGCAGTACTTC
TRBJ2-6 few - TRBV7-9 CASSATLWDPRSGANVLTF TGTGCCAGCAGCGCGACACTTTGGGACCCGAGATCTGGGGCCAACGTCCTGACTTTC
TRBJ1-3 few - TRBV4-1 CASSQDPGSGRNTIYF TGCGCCAGCAGCCAAGATCCAGGGAGCGGCCGAAACACCATATATTTT
TRBJ2-1 few - TRBV5-1 CASSPAPAGEQFF TGCGCCAGCAGCCCCGCCCCAGCGGGCGAGCAGTTCTTC
TRBJ1-1 - - TRBV12-3/TRBV12-4 CASRPRGGEVTEAFF TGTGCCAGCAGGCCCCGAGGAGGGGAGGTCACTGAAGCTTTCTTT
TRBJ2-7 - TRBD2 TRBV5-1 CASSFGLAGGEEQYF TGCGCCAGCAGCTTCGGACTAGCGGGAGGAGAAGAGCAGTACTTC
TRBJ2-5 few - TRBV29-1 CSVILGQTQYF TGCAGCGTCATCCTAGGGCAGACCCAGTACTTC
TRBJ2-7 few - TRBV5-4 CASSYGAPSSYEQYF TGTGCCAGCAGCTACGGGGCCCCCTCTTCCTACGAGCAGTACTTC
TRBJ2-1 few TRBD2 TRBV10-3 CAITSGSLDEQFF TGTGCCATCACTAGCGGGAGTTTGGATGAGCAGTTCTTC
TRBJ2-7 many TRBD1 TRBV19 CASAPSGTGTYEQYF TGTGCCAGTGCCCCGTCAGGGACAGGGACTTACGAGCAGTACTTC
TRBJ2-3 few TRBD2 TRBV7-2 CASSRGTSGRTDTQYF TGTGCCAGCAGCAGAGGGACTAGCGGGAGAACAGATACGCAGTATTTT
TRBJ1-1 few - TRBV21-1 CASSTCRDRGNTEAFF TGTGCCAGCAGCACCTGCCGGGACAGGGGGAACACTGAAGCTTTCTTT
TRBJ1-2 - - TRBV29-1 CSEGGYTF TGCAGCGAGGGAGGCTACACCTTC
TRBJ2-7 - - TRBV7-9 CASSPPVSHEQYF TGTGCCAGCAGCCCCCCGGTCTCCCACGAGCAGTACTTC
TRBJ2-7 many TRBD2 TRBV4-2 CASSQGTSGRPEQYF TGTGCCAGCAGCCAAGGAACTAGCGGGAGGCCCGAGCAGTACTTC
TRBJ2-7 few TRBD1 TRBV6-1 CASRYRGRSSYEQYF TGTGCCAGCAGGTACAGGGGGCGGAGCTCCTACGAGCAGTACTTC
TRBJ2-7 many TRBD2 TRBV12-3/TRBV12-4 CASSFLAGGLEQYF TGTGCCAGCAGTTTTCTAGCGGGAGGCCTCGAGCAGTACTTC
TRBJ1-4 many - TRBV18 CASSPAGNANEKLFF TGTGCCAGCTCACCAGCGGGGAATGCTAATGAAAAACTGTTTTTT
TRBJ2-1 many - TRBV11-2 CASSPPGHYNEQFF TGTGCCAGCAGCCCGCCGGGACATTACAATGAGCAGTTCTTC
TRBJ2-1 - TRBD2 TRBV19 CASSIDWTSYEQFF TGTGCCAGTAGTATAGATTGGACTAGTTATGAGCAGTTCTTC
TRBJ2-1 few - TRBV24-1 CATSDLFEVEQFF TGTGCCACCAGTGATTTGTTCGAGGTTGAGCAGTTCTTC
TRBJ2-7 - - TRBV28 CASSLEAGTYEQYF TGTGCCAGCAGTTTAGAGGCAGGGACCTACGAGCAGTACTTC
TRBJ2-1 - TRBD1 TRBV6-4 CASSTGQGDYNEQFF TGTGCCAGCAGTACTGGACAGGGCGACTACAATGAGCAGTTCTTC
TRBJ2-3 few - TRBV20-1 CSAREISGLLSTDTQYF TGCAGTGCTAGAGAGATATCGGGACTCCTATCCACAGATACGCAGTATTTT
TRBJ2-3 few TRBD2 TRBV6-8 CASSYLPSGSSPDTQYF TGTGCCAGCAGTTATCTGCCTAGCGGGAGCTCCCCAGATACGCAGTATTTT
TRBJ2-3 - TRBD2 TRBV7-9 CASSLVGTTTSTQYF TGTGCCAGCAGCTTAGTCGGGACTACGACTAGTACGCAGTATTTT
TRBJ1-3 once - TRBV12-3/TRBV12-4 CASSLLPSQVNF TGTGCCAGCAGTTTACTACCATCACAGGTTAATTTT
TRBJ1-5 many - TRBV5-1 CASSLAGIGNQPQHF TGCGCCAGCAGCTTGGCAGGGATCGGCAATCAGCCCCAGCATTTT
TRBJ2-2 - - TRBV9 CATGIDVAGELFF TGTGCCACGGGCATTGACGTAGCCGGGGAGCTGTTTTTT
TRBJ2-1 few - TRBV28 CASSVLEEQFF TGTGCCAGCAGCGTCTTAGAGGAGCAGTTCTTC
TRBJ2-3 - - TRBV5-6 CASSPLEGSDTQYF TGTGCCAGCAGCCCTCTGGAGGGTTCAGATACGCAGTATTTT